These 5 T cell receptor beta chains were all obtained from the same sample, sequenced in a study of T cells in Graves' hyperthyroidism and ophthalmopathy. There were TCR beta CDR3 regions amplified from RNA transcripts. With the HTBI primer set, the TCR CDR3 went through a first round of RT-PCR. TCRdb independently ran MiXCR on the multiplex PCR reads; one entry per CDR3 protein. The sample records 600,000 to 850,000 distinct CDR3 sequences, over 15% being singletons. The sample was blood. Receptors were obtained from a woman in her fifties or sixties with Graves' hyperthyroidism that later progressed to Graves' ophthalmopathy.

V is TRBV12-3 or TRBV12-4 and J is TRBJ2-7; D might be TRBD2 (6 bases). V lost 1 base and J lost 3, with 13 bases in between. This CDR3 spans 15 amino acids. The CDR3 region has the DNA TGTGCCAGCAGTTTAGGGGCCCCGGGGGTCTACGAGCAGTACTTC. This gives the protein CASSLGAPGVYEQYF.

This clonotype was detected a few times. The chain couples TRBV9 to TRBJ2-1; 13 bases are a match to TRBD2. CDR1 SGDLS and CDR2 YYNGEE come from the germline V gene. The V and J ends lost 2 bases and 6 bases, in that order; junction bases with no gene match: 11. The CDR3 has 18 residues. The DNA for the CDR3 is TGTGCCAGCAGCGTTGATCCCCTACTAGCGGGGGGGCCCAATGAGCAGTTCTTC. Its protein is CASSVDPLLAGGPNEQFF.

This clonotype was seen ten or more times. The rearrangement joins TRBV3-1 to TRBJ1-1, with D possibly matching TRBD1 (6 bases). The CDR3 sequence is 15 residues long. Trimming took off 5 bases at V and 0 bases at J, with 13 bases between the two ends. Germline CDR1 is LGHDT and CDR2 is YNNKEL (reference sequence). For the CDR3, the DNA is TGTGCCAGCAGCTACCACAGGGACTTGAACACTGAAGCTTTCTTT. Amino acid sequence: CASSYHRDLNTEAFF.

The sample holds one count of this clonotype. This rearrangement joins TRBV6-2 or TRBV6-3 to TRBJ1-1, with D perhaps TRBD1 (6 bases). This CDR3 is 15 amino acids long. Trimming removed 5 bases at V and 7 bases at J, with 20 bases between. Germline lookup yields CDR1 MNHEY and CDR2 SVGEGT. The CDR3, as DNA: TGTGCCAGCAGTCCTATAGGGGGGGGGCCGATTGAAGCTTTCTTT. It yields the protein CASSPIGGGPIEAFF.

The chain joins TRBV4-2 to TRBJ2-6; D possibly corresponds to TRBD1 (6 bases). Trimming left V 2 bases short and J 0 bases short, with 14 bases between. Germline V gene data show CDR1 as LGHNA and CDR2 as YNFKEQ. CDR3 size: 18 residues. The CDR3 nucleotides are TGTGCCAGCAGCCAAAGCCTACCGGGACACTCTGGGGCCAACGTCCTGACTTTC. Amino acids: CASSQSLPGHSGANVLTF.